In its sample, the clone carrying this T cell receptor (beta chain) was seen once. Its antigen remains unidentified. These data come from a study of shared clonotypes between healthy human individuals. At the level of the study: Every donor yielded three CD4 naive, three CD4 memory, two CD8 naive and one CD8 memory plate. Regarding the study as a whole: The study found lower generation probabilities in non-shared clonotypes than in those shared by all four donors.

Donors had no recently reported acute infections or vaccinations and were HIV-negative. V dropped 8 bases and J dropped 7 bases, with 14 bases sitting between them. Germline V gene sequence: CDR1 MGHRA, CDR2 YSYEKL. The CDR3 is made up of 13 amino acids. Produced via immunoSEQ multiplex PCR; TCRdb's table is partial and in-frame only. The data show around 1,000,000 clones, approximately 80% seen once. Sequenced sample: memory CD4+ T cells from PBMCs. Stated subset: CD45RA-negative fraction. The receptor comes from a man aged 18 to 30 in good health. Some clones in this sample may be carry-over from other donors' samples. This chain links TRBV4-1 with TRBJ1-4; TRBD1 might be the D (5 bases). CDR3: CASSRGRGEKLFF. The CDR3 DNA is TGCGCCAGCTCACGGGGGAGGGGTGAAAAACTGTTTTTT.